Listed below are T cell receptor beta chains from one sample, sequenced in a study of blood T cell repertoires in COVID-19. Clones were sequenced by immunoSEQ multiplex PCR, and TCRdb holds only the in-frame ones, with some missing. Here the sample spans tens of thousands of clones, about three quarters being singletons. Sequencing was done on a sample of peripheral blood. The receptors were gathered from a woman in her 70s with acute or convalescent COVID-19. CDR3s include the opening cysteine and the closing phenylalanine or tryptophan. The order of the fields is J gene, V gene, D gene, clone size, CDR3 protein, CDR3 DNA. A D gene is named only where the DNA matches it firmly. The size field is filled for only some rows; it gives once, few, many or a size class.

>TRBJ2-1|TRBV30|TRBD2|.
CALGLAGLEQFF
TGTGCCCTCGGGCTAGCGGGCTTGGAGCAGTTCTTC
>TRBJ2-1|TRBV28|.|.
CASRLSFSYNEQFF
TGTGCCAGCAGACTGAGTTTCTCCTACAATGAGCAGTTCTTC
>TRBJ1-5|TRBV5-6|TRBD1|.
CASSPGTGGLHNQPQHF
TGTGCCAGCAGCCCCGGGACAGGTGGACTTCACAATCAGCCCCAGCATTTT
>TRBJ1-1|TRBV6-5|.|.
CASRSSTGISTEAFF
TGTGCCAGCAGATCATCGACAGGTATCTCGACTGAAGCTTTCTTT
>TRBJ2-1|TRBV5-1|TRBD2|.
CASSLALAGTSYNEQFF
TGCGCCAGCAGCTTGGCTCTAGCGGGAACCTCCTACAATGAGCAGTTCTTC
>TRBJ2-2|TRBV7-8|.|few
CASSLRTEDTGELFF
TGTGCCAGCAGCTTAAGAACGGAGGACACCGGGGAGCTGTTTTTT
>TRBJ2-7|TRBV11-3|TRBD2|.
CASSRGVAGGRSYEQYF
TGTGCCAGCAGCCGAGGAGTAGCGGGGGGGCGATCCTACGAGCAGTACTTC
>TRBJ2-1|TRBV30|.|.
CAWRSSGSNEQFF
TGTGCCTGGAGGAGCTCGGGGTCAAATGAGCAGTTCTTC
>TRBJ2-2|TRBV7-9|.|.
CASSLVSLEELFF
TGTGCCAGCAGCTTAGTTAGCCTCGAGGAGCTGTTTTTT
>TRBJ2-7|TRBV4-1|TRBD2|once
CASSQGSPGTRKYF
TGCGCCAGCAGCCAAGGGAGCCCCGGGACTAGAAAGTACTTC
>TRBJ1-3|TRBV3-1/TRBV3-2|TRBD1|.
CASSQGGQGLGNTIYF
TGTGCCAGCAGCCAAGGCGGACAGGGACTTGGAAACACCATATATTTT
>TRBJ2-5|TRBV5-1|.|.
CASSVMTDFQETQYF
TGCGCCAGCAGCGTAATGACAGACTTTCAAGAGACCCAGTACTTC
>TRBJ2-7|TRBV7-2|TRBD2|.
CASSPLAGGLAEQYF
TGTGCCAGCAGCCCCCTAGCGGGGGGGCTCGCCGAGCAGTACTTC
>TRBJ1-1|TRBV5-1|TRBD1|.
CASSFKGQGATPMNTEAFF
TGCGCCAGCAGCTTTAAAGGGCAGGGGGCGACCCCCATGAACACTGAAGCTTTCTTT
>TRBJ2-7|TRBV28|TRBD2|.
CASSFRLADEQYF
TGTGCCAGCAGTTTCCGGCTAGCGGACGAGCAGTACTTC
>TRBJ2-7|TRBV11-1|.|few
CASSANPARAEQYF
TGTGCCAGCAGCGCAAATCCCGCCAGGGCCGAGCAGTACTTC
>TRBJ2-3|TRBV10-3|TRBD1|.
CAISELGQGGTDTQYF
TGTGCCATCAGTGAGTTAGGACAGGGAGGCACAGATACGCAGTATTTT
>TRBJ2-7|TRBV19|.|.
CASSIRHGQHYEQYF
TGTGCCAGTAGTATCCGGCATGGACAGCACTACGAGCAGTACTTC
>TRBJ1-2|TRBV7-8|.|.
CASSSPSSRVRDYGYTF
TGTGCCAGCAGCTCGCCCTCTTCCAGGGTCAGGGACTATGGCTACACCTTC
>TRBJ2-7|TRBV6-1|.|.
CASSENVWGVFSYEQYF
TGTGCCAGCAGTGAAAATGTATGGGGGGTTTTCTCCTACGAGCAGTACTTC
>TRBJ1-1|TRBV5-5|.|.
CASAFRLVTGEAFF
TGTGCCAGCGCCTTCCGTTTGGTAACGGGTGAAGCTTTCTTT
>TRBJ1-2|TRBV20-1|.|few
CSALGYTF
TGCAGTGCTCTTGGCTACACCTTC
>TRBJ2-5|TRBV27|TRBD1|.
CASSFYRGSQETQYF
TGTGCCAGCAGTTTCTACAGGGGGAGCCAAGAGACCCAGTACTTC